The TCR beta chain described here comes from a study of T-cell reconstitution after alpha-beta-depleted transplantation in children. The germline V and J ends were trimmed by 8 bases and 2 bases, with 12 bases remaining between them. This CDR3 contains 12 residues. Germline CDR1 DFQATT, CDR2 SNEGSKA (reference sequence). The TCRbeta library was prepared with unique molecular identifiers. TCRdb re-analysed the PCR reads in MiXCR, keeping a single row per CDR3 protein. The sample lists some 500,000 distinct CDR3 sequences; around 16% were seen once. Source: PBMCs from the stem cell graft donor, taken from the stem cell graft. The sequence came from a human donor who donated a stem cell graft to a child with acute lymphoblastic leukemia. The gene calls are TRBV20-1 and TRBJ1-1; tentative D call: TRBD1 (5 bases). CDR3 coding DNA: TGCAGTATGGACAAGGCCAACACTGAAGCTTTCTTT. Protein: CSMDKANTEAFF.